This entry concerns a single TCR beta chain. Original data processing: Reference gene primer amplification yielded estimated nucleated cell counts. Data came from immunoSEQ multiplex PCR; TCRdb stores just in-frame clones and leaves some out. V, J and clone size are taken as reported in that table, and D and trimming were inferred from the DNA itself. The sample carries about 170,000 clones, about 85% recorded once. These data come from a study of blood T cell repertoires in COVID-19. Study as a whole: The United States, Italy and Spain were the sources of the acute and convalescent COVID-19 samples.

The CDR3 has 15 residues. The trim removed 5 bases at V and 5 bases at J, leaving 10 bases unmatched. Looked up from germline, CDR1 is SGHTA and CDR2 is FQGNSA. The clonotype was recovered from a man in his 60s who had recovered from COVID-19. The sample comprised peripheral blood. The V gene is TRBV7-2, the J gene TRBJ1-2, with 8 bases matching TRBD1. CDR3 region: CASSIVGQAKYGYTF. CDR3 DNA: TGTGCCAGCAGCATTGTGGGACAGGCGAAATATGGCTACACCTTC.